These T cell receptor beta chains were read from a single sample in a study of T-cell memory formation after mild COVID-19. MiXCR was run by TCRdb on the 5' RACE reads, yielding one entry per CDR3 protein. Of more than 400,000 distinct CDR3 sequences in the sample, about 20% were seen once. The specimen was PBMCs or a T cell subset sorted from them (not recorded which). These receptor sequences come from an adult woman who had mild COVID-19 (a few samples of this study predate the infection). Cell type and time point are not known. CDR3s include the opening cysteine and the closing phenylalanine or tryptophan. The D gene is left open where the match is weak. Some rows mark clone size as missing; the rest say once, few, many or name a class of expanded clone.

j_gene: TRBJ1-1
d_gene: -
abundance: few
v_gene: TRBV7-9
CDR3aa: CASSRRDIAIEAFF
CDR3nt: TGTGCCAGCAGCCGCCGGGACATAGCTATTGAAGCTTTCTTT

j_gene: TRBJ1-5
d_gene: -
abundance: many
v_gene: TRBV12-3/TRBV12-4
CDR3aa: CASSHMNQPQHF
CDR3nt: TGTGCCAGCAGTCACATGAATCAGCCCCAGCATTTT

j_gene: TRBJ1-1
d_gene: TRBD1
abundance: many
v_gene: TRBV30
CDR3aa: CAWSTPGTENTEAFF
CDR3nt: TGTGCCTGGAGTACACCAGGGACAGAGAACACTGAAGCTTTCTTT

j_gene: TRBJ1-2
d_gene: -
abundance: few
v_gene: TRBV12-3/TRBV12-4
CDR3aa: CASSFGGVGIRASEHGYTF
CDR3nt: TGTGCCAGCAGTTTTGGGGGCGTGGGTATACGCGCGAGCGAACATGGCTACACCTTC

j_gene: TRBJ2-1
d_gene: -
abundance: -
v_gene: TRBV7-2
CDR3aa: CASSRSGAGEQFF
CDR3nt: TGTGCCAGCAGCCGGTCGGGGGCCGGTGAGCAGTTCTTC

j_gene: TRBJ1-5
d_gene: TRBD1
abundance: few
v_gene: TRBV9
CDR3aa: CASSSGGGQPQHF
CDR3nt: TGTGCCAGCAGCTCAGGGGGAGGTCAGCCCCAGCATTTT

j_gene: TRBJ2-5
d_gene: TRBD2
abundance: few
v_gene: TRBV7-2
CDR3aa: CASSQTSGGETQYF
CDR3nt: TGTGCCAGCAGCCAGACTAGCGGGGGCGAGACCCAGTACTTC

j_gene: TRBJ2-3
d_gene: TRBD1
abundance: -
v_gene: TRBV12-3/TRBV12-4
CDR3aa: CASSLQGDTQYF
CDR3nt: TGTGCCAGCAGCCTACAGGGGGATACGCAGTATTTT

j_gene: TRBJ1-6
d_gene: -
abundance: many
v_gene: TRBV12-3/TRBV12-4
CDR3aa: CASRGTYNSPLHF
CDR3nt: TGTGCCAGCAGGGGCACCTATAATTCACCCCTCCACTTT

j_gene: TRBJ1-1
d_gene: -
abundance: -
v_gene: TRBV6-1
CDR3aa: CASSLTGDITEAFF
CDR3nt: TGTGCCAGCAGTCTGACGGGGGATATCACTGAAGCTTTCTTT

j_gene: TRBJ2-3
d_gene: TRBD1
abundance: few
v_gene: TRBV20-1
CDR3aa: CSATPGQPTSTDTQYF
CDR3nt: TGCAGTGCTACGCCGGGACAGCCGACTAGCACAGATACGCAGTATTTT

j_gene: TRBJ2-7
d_gene: -
abundance: few
v_gene: TRBV5-4
CDR3aa: CASSLLSEGGYEQYF
CDR3nt: TGTGCCAGCAGCCTACTCTCGGAAGGGGGTTACGAGCAGTACTTC

j_gene: TRBJ2-5
d_gene: -
abundance: many
v_gene: TRBV6-5
CDR3aa: CASSYSWGETQYF
CDR3nt: TGTGCCAGCAGTTACTCGTGGGGAGAGACCCAGTACTTC

j_gene: TRBJ1-1
d_gene: TRBD1
abundance: few
v_gene: TRBV12-3/TRBV12-4
CDR3aa: CASSLEGQGPNTEAFF
CDR3nt: TGTGCCAGCAGTTTAGAGGGACAGGGGCCGAACACTGAAGCTTTCTTT

j_gene: TRBJ1-4
d_gene: -
abundance: many
v_gene: TRBV29-1
CDR3aa: CSVPAGATNEKLFF
CDR3nt: TGCAGCGTTCCCGCCGGGGCCACTAATGAAAAACTGTTTTTT

j_gene: TRBJ1-1
d_gene: -
abundance: -
v_gene: TRBV18
CDR3aa: CASSPKTRSTEAFF
CDR3nt: TGTGCCAGCTCACCCAAAACGAGGAGCACTGAAGCTTTCTTT

j_gene: TRBJ2-3
d_gene: -
abundance: many
v_gene: TRBV7-8
CDR3aa: CASSSTAWADTQYF
CDR3nt: TGTGCCAGCAGCTCCACAGCCTGGGCAGATACGCAGTATTTT

j_gene: TRBJ2-1
d_gene: -
abundance: few
v_gene: TRBV9
CDR3aa: CASSQLLGYEQFF
CDR3nt: TGTGCCAGCAGCCAGTTGCTTGGGTATGAGCAGTTCTTC

j_gene: TRBJ1-2
d_gene: -
abundance: -
v_gene: TRBV4-1
CDR3aa: CASSPRERNYGYTF
CDR3nt: TGCGCCAGCAGCCCCCGGGAGAGGAACTATGGCTACACCTTC

j_gene: TRBJ2-7
d_gene: -
abundance: -
v_gene: TRBV20-1
CDR3aa: CSAAPLGNEQYF
CDR3nt: TGCAGTGCTGCACCCCTCGGGAACGAGCAGTACTTC

j_gene: TRBJ2-7
d_gene: -
abundance: -
v_gene: TRBV10-3
CDR3aa: CAISPISKSYEQYF
CDR3nt: TGTGCCATCAGCCCGATATCTAAGTCCTACGAGCAGTACTTC

j_gene: TRBJ2-1
d_gene: TRBD2
abundance: -
v_gene: TRBV19
CDR3aa: CASSIVGPAGVSYNEQFF
CDR3nt: TGTGCCAGTAGTATAGTAGGCCCAGCGGGGGTGTCCTACAATGAGCAGTTCTTC

j_gene: TRBJ1-6
d_gene: -
abundance: -
v_gene: TRBV21-1
CDR3aa: CASDILSPLHF
CDR3nt: TGTGCCAGCGATATCCTATCACCCCTCCACTTT

j_gene: TRBJ2-1
d_gene: -
abundance: few
v_gene: TRBV7-6
CDR3aa: CASSSIVDEQFF
CDR3nt: TGTGCCAGCAGCTCAATAGTAGATGAGCAGTTCTTC

j_gene: TRBJ1-5
d_gene: -
abundance: few
v_gene: TRBV12-3/TRBV12-4
CDR3aa: CASSSWDVSNQPQHF
CDR3nt: TGTGCCAGCAGTTCATGGGATGTTAGCAATCAGCCCCAGCATTTT

j_gene: TRBJ2-7
d_gene: -
abundance: -
v_gene: TRBV6-5
CDR3aa: CASSYSNRGILEQYF
CDR3nt: TGTGCCAGCAGTTACTCGAATCGGGGAATTCTCGAGCAGTACTTC

j_gene: TRBJ2-3
d_gene: -
abundance: -
v_gene: TRBV6-5
CDR3aa: CASSYGSSTDTQYF
CDR3nt: TGTGCCAGCAGTTACGGGTCAAGCACAGATACGCAGTATTTT

j_gene: TRBJ1-2
d_gene: -
abundance: few
v_gene: TRBV24-1
CDR3aa: CATSDFDQSGYTF
CDR3nt: TGTGCCACCAGTGATTTCGATCAAAGTGGCTACACCTTC

j_gene: TRBJ2-7
d_gene: -
abundance: -
v_gene: TRBV29-1
CDR3aa: CSVDSGYEQYF
CDR3nt: TGCAGCGTTGATTCGGGATACGAGCAGTACTTC

j_gene: TRBJ2-5
d_gene: TRBD2
abundance: -
v_gene: TRBV4-2
CDR3aa: CASSQTAGGETQYF
CDR3nt: TGTGCCAGCAGCCAAACAGCGGGGGGAGAGACCCAGTACTTC

j_gene: TRBJ2-2
d_gene: -
abundance: few
v_gene: TRBV24-1
CDR3aa: CATRSSGRGKSTGELFF
CDR3nt: TGTGCCACCAGATCATCTGGGCGGGGAAAGTCCACCGGGGAGCTGTTTTTT

j_gene: TRBJ1-4
d_gene: TRBD1
abundance: few
v_gene: TRBV5-1
CDR3aa: CASSRQGGDEKLFF
CDR3nt: TGCGCCAGCAGCCGACAGGGAGGTGATGAAAAACTGTTTTTT

j_gene: TRBJ2-4
d_gene: -
abundance: few
v_gene: TRBV12-3/TRBV12-4
CDR3aa: CASTPGRKYNIQYF
CDR3nt: TGTGCCAGCACCCCGGGGCGGAAGTACAACATTCAGTACTTC

j_gene: TRBJ2-1
d_gene: -
abundance: few
v_gene: TRBV5-1
CDR3aa: CASSSQGGGASYNEQFF
CDR3nt: TGCGCCAGCAGCTCCCAGGGAGGCGGGGCCTCCTACAATGAGCAGTTCTTC

j_gene: TRBJ2-1
d_gene: -
abundance: many
v_gene: TRBV7-9
CDR3aa: CASSLSTGTPEQFF
CDR3nt: TGTGCCAGCAGCTTATCTACCGGGACCCCTGAGCAGTTCTTC

j_gene: TRBJ2-5
d_gene: TRBD1
abundance: few
v_gene: TRBV29-1
CDR3aa: CSVVPGQKQETQYF
CDR3nt: TGCAGCGTTGTCCCGGGACAGAAGCAAGAGACCCAGTACTTC

j_gene: TRBJ1-1
d_gene: TRBD1
abundance: -
v_gene: TRBV7-6
CDR3aa: CASSQRTGGGVEAFF
CDR3nt: TGTGCCAGCAGCCAACGGACAGGGGGCGGCGTAGAGGCTTTCTTT

j_gene: TRBJ1-1
d_gene: -
abundance: few
v_gene: TRBV20-1
CDR3aa: CSARGQLNTEAFF
CDR3nt: TGCAGTGCTCGCGGGCAGCTGAACACTGAAGCTTTCTTT

j_gene: TRBJ1-1
d_gene: TRBD1
abundance: few
v_gene: TRBV27
CDR3aa: CASSFRQGGRWTEAFF
CDR3nt: TGTGCCAGCAGTTTTCGACAGGGGGGTAGATGGACTGAAGCTTTCTTT

j_gene: TRBJ2-7
d_gene: -
abundance: -
v_gene: TRBV20-1
CDR3aa: CSASLPYNLYEQYF
CDR3nt: TGCAGTGCTAGCTTACCCTACAACCTCTACGAGCAGTACTTC

j_gene: TRBJ2-7
d_gene: -
abundance: few
v_gene: TRBV7-9
CDR3aa: CASSLAGLVEQYF
CDR3nt: TGTGCCAGCAGCTTAGCTGGGCTGGTCGAGCAGTACTTC